This T cell receptor (beta chain) is from a study of T cell changes during pregnancy in multiple sclerosis. TCRdb keeps only in-frame clones here, not all; method: immunoSEQ multiplex PCR. This sample yields about 61,000 clones, of which roughly 93% are seen a single time; approximately 2.5% belongs to the top ten. Germline values: CDR1 SGHDT, CDR2 YYEEEE. V was cut by 2 bases and J by 4 bases, with 7 bases left in between. The CDR3 covers 13 residues. This sequence originates from a female donor with multiple sclerosis, enrolled in a pregnancy study. The source material was CD8+ T cells from peripheral blood mononuclear cells, sampled in the third trimester of pregnancy. This chain links TRBV5-6 with TRBJ2-1; no clear D. CDR3 in amino acids: CASSFSGYNEQFF. CDR3 sequence (DNA): TGTGCCAGCAGCTTCTCAGGTTACAATGAGCAGTTCTTC.